The entry below describes one T cell receptor beta chain. The authors ran a second PCR of 7 to 11 cycles using a sample-barcoded 5' primer and a J-beta primer mix. Via MiXCR, TCRdb re-called the 5' RACE reads, giving one row per CDR3 protein. The sample consists of 600,000 to 850,000 distinct CDR3 sequences, more than 20% of them appearing once. The sample belongs to a study of blood T cells in healthy people across ages. CDR3 length: 15 amino acids. Germline assignment: CDR1 SGHDN and CDR2 FVKESK. The V gene lost 0 bases and the J gene lost 2 bases, with 11 bases spanning the gap. These same data were also listed under a study on T cells of mothers and their children.

The sequence derives from a boy aged 5-17 years in good health. Source material: blood. The rearrangement joins TRBV14 to TRBJ2-7; D possibly corresponds to TRBD1 (5 bases). The CDR3 protein is CASSQDREATYEQYF. The CDR3 coding sequence is TGTGCCAGCAGCCAAGACAGGGAAGCCACCTACGAGCAGTACTTC.